Given below is one TCR beta chain in context. Its target is unknown. The sample originates from a study of T cell responses to AZD1222 COVID-19 vaccine. Trimming cost V 8 bases and J 4 bases, with 10 bases left between them. Germline V gene lookup returns CDR1 MGHDK and CDR2 SYGVNS. This CDR3 has 12 residues. Findings of the study overall: When two AZD1222 doses had been given, Spike-specific TCR breadth and depth rose. Variant regions that are unmutated are reportedly the target of nearly half of spike-specific TCRs. AZD1222 recipients seropositive at baseline numbered only 5 to 7.

Clones were sequenced by immunoSEQ multiplex PCR, and TCRdb holds only the in-frame ones, with some missing. The repertoire holds roughly 180,000 clones, roughly nine tenths seen once, with 1.3% in the top ten. The specimen was peripheral blood, collected 28 days after the second AZD1222 dose. The TCR was taken from an adult who received the AZD1222 COVID-19 vaccine. The V gene is TRBV25-1, the J gene TRBJ2-3, with D tentatively TRBD1 (6 bases). CDR3 sequence (DNA): TGTGCCAGCTTTGGGGGCCCAGATACGCAGTATTTT. Encoded protein: CASFGGPDTQYF.